These 26 T cell receptor beta chains share one sample of origin, sequenced in a study of blood T cell repertoires in COVID-19. Profiled with immunoSEQ multiplex PCR; TCRdb holds only in-frame clones, not every one. This repertoire shows 130,000 to 150,000 clones, 88% found once; its top ten account for about 2.3%. Sequenced: peripheral blood. Receptors originate from a human donor in a cohort sampled during active COVID-19.

The chain's CDR3 is CAWDYNRGNEQFF. The CDR3 region has the DNA TGTGCCTGGGATTATAATAGGGGGAATGAGCAGTTCTTC. The chain uses TRBV30 and TRBJ2-1, with TRBD1 as a possible D gene (6 bases). Germline V gene lookup returns CDR1 GTSNPN and CDR2 SVGIG (reference sequence). V lost 5 bases, J lost 7 bases, and 15 bases lay in between. This CDR3 has 13 residues.

The rearrangement uses TRBV5-6 and TRBJ1-5; TRBD1 matches at 9 bases. This CDR3 is 17 amino acids long. Looked up from germline, CDR1 is SGHDT and CDR2 is YYEEEE. After removal of 3 bases from V and 6 bases from J, the junction contained 13 bases not matched to a gene. The CDR3: CASSSGDRENSGQPQHF. The CDR3, as DNA: TGTGCCAGCAGCTCGGGGGACAGGGAGAATTCTGGTCAGCCCCAGCATTTT.

V gene TRBV10-3 combines with J gene TRBJ2-5; D is possibly TRBD1 (5 bases). The CDR3 is 12 amino acids. V lost 5 bases, J lost 5 bases, and 9 bases lay in between. CDR1 ENHRY and CDR2 SYGVKD come from the germline V gene. The CDR3 here is CAISQGVETQYF. CDR3 DNA sequence: TGTGCCATCAGTCAAGGGGTGGAGACCCAGTACTTC.

The chain joins TRBV6-5 to TRBJ1-1, with a tentative D call TRBD1 (6 bases). This CDR3 has 14 residues. Germline-derived CDR1 and CDR2 are MNHEY and SVGAGI. Trimming cost V 6 bases and J 4 bases, with 15 bases left between them. CDR3 amino acids: CASRGPGAGTEAFF. In nucleotides, the CDR3 is TGTGCCAGCAGGGGCCCAGGGGCAGGCACTGAAGCTTTCTTT.

This chain links TRBV5-1 with TRBJ2-2; 11 positions match TRBD2. The V segment lost 1 base and the J segment 5 bases; nucleotides outside the gene matches: 1. Germline V lookup: CDR1 SGHRS, CDR2 YFSETQ. The CDR3 runs to 15 residues. The CDR3 here is CASSLWTSGTGELFF. The CDR3 DNA is TGCGCCAGCAGCTTGTGGACTAGCGGGACCGGGGAGCTGTTTTTT.

V and J are TRBV30 and TRBJ1-1, with D perhaps TRBD1 (5 bases). This CDR3 is built from 17 residues. V was pared by 2 bases and J by 3 bases, with 22 bases between. Per the germline V gene, CDR1 is GTSNPN and CDR2 is SVGIG (reference sequence). The CDR3: CAWSPPFQGFGYTEAFF. In DNA, the CDR3 is TGTGCCTGGAGTCCCCCTTTTCAGGGATTCGGTTACACTGAAGCTTTCTTT.

This clone was detected once. The chain recombines TRBV5-8 with TRBJ2-7; 7 positions agree with TRBD1. Germline V lookup: CDR1 SGHTS, CDR2 YDEGEE. The CDR3 is made up of 13 amino acids. After removal of 4 bases from V and 7 bases from J, the junction contained 8 bases not matched to a gene. The CDR3 nucleotides are TGTGCCAGCAGCCCGGACAGGCCCCGGGAGCAGTACTTC. This codes for CASSPDRPREQYF.

V usage is TRBV11-3 and J usage is TRBJ2-3; 11 bases agree with TRBD2. Germline lookup yields CDR1 SGHNT and CDR2 YENEEA. Trimming took 1 base from V and 3 from J; bases not matched to a gene: 9. This CDR3 contains 18 residues. CDR3 DNA sequence: TGTGCCAGCAGCTTAGGACTAACTAGCGGGAGTACGACAGATACGCAGTATTTT. This encodes CASSLGLTSGSTTDTQYF.

This CDR3 is CASSLQGPKLFF. CDR3 DNA: TGTGCCAGCAGCTTACAGGGTCCGAAACTGTTTTTT. V is TRBV7-9 and J is TRBJ1-4; perhaps TRBD1 as D (5 bases). The V and J ends lost 2 bases and 11 bases respectively, with 9 bases between them. CDR3 length: 12 residues. Germline CDR1 is SEHNR and CDR2 is FQNEAQ (reference sequence). Full variable domain (remainder filled in from reference TRBV7-9 and TRBJ1-4): DTGVSQNPRHKITKRGQNVTFRCDPISEHNRLYWYRQTLGQGPEFLTYFQNEAQLEKSRLLSDRFSAERPKGSFSTLEIQRTEQGDSAMYLCASSLQGPKLFFGSGTQLSVL.

The genes are TRBV11-2 and TRBJ2-1, with TRBD2 matching 9 bases. This CDR3 comprises 16 residues. Trimming at V came to 5 bases and at J to 10 bases, leaving 15 bases not matched to a gene. Germline assignment: CDR1 SGHAT and CDR2 FQNNGV. The CDR3 DNA sequence: TGTGCCAGCAGCGGCCTTACTGGCGGGGGGGCGCGAGAGCAGTTCTTC. It codes for CASSGLTGGGAREQFF.

V is TRBV7-6 and J is TRBJ2-5; TRBD2 aligns across 8 bases. CDR1 SGHVS and CDR2 FNYEAQ come from the germline V gene. After removal of 1 base from V and 1 base from J, the junction contained 8 bases not matched to a gene. This CDR3 contains 17 residues. For the CDR3, the DNA is TGTGCCAGCAGCTTAGAGGAGCGGGAGAGGGGCCAAGAGACCCAGTACTTC. This gives the protein CASSLEERERGQETQYF.

In its sample, this clone was seen once. The J gene is TRBJ1-2, the V gene TRBV12-3 or TRBV12-4; 7 nucleotides match TRBD1. This CDR3 contains 13 residues. With 6 bases clipped from V and 7 bases from J, the junction kept 8 bases outside the gene matches. The CDR3 is CASSLQGFFGYTF. The CDR3 bases are TGTGCCAGCAGCCTACAGGGGTTTTTTGGCTACACCTTC.

The rearrangement links TRBV2 to TRBJ2-7, with 11 nucleotides matching TRBD2. The CDR3 runs 15 residues. Trimming took 6 bases from V and 4 from J; bases not matched to a gene: 8. Germline CDR1 and CDR2: SNHLY and FYNNEI. CDR3 sequence reads: CASRVSGGALYEQYF. CDR3 nucleotides: TGTGCCAGCAGGGTTAGCGGGGGGGCGTTATACGAGCAGTACTTC. The variable domain in full, with the rest retrieved from reference TRBV2 and TRBJ2-7, is EPEVTQTPSHQVTQMGQEVILRCVPISNHLYFYWYRQILGQKVEFLVSFYNNEISEKSEIFDDQFSVERPDGSNFTLKIRSTKLEDSAMYFCASRVSGGALYEQYFGPGTRLTVT.

The rearrangement uses TRBV3-1 (or the pseudogene TRBV3-2) and TRBJ2-6; possible D gene TRBD1, 7 bases. The CDR3 sequence is 14 residues long. From germline, CDR1 is LGHDT and CDR2 YNNKEL (reference sequence). V was clipped by 10 bases and J by 2 bases, with 12 bases between them. The CDR3: CATSGGPGANVLTF. The CDR3 DNA is TGTGCCACCTCAGGGGGGCCTGGGGCCAACGTCCTGACTTTC.

The chain couples TRBV7-2 to TRBJ1-2; D is possibly TRBD1 (5 bases). The CDR3 extends over 14 amino acids. The germline V gene has CDR1 SGHTA and CDR2 FQGNSA. Deletions cut 1 base from V and 4 bases from J, with 10 bases between. The CDR3 sequence: CASSLVGRAYGYTF. The CDR3, as DNA: TGTGCCAGCAGCTTAGTCGGCAGGGCCTATGGCTACACCTTC. Complete variable domain (other parts from reference TRBV7-2 and TRBJ1-2): GAGVSQSPSNKVTEKGKDVELRCDPISGHTALYWYRQSLGQGLEFLIYFQGNSAPDKSGLPSDRFSAERTGGSVSTLTIQRTQQEDSAVYLCASSLVGRAYGYTFGSGTRLTVV.

J is TRBJ2-4 and V is TRBV6-5; D not resolved. V lost 6 bases to trimming and J lost 3 bases, with 15 bases between them. The germline V gene has CDR1 MNHEY and CDR2 SVGAGI. The CDR3 totals 15 residues. CDR3 in amino acids: CASRHPTVLKNIQYF. In DNA, the CDR3 is TGTGCCAGCAGGCACCCTACAGTGCTCAAAAACATTCAGTACTTC.

The gene calls are TRBV12-5 and TRBJ2-3; D perhaps matches TRBD1 (7 bases). The CDR3 is 14 residues long. Trimming cost V 5 bases and J 2 bases, with 11 bases left between them. CDR1 and CDR2 from the germline V gene are LGHNT and FRNRAP. The CDR3 spells CASGLEGATDTQYF. The CDR3 DNA reads TGTGCTAGTGGTCTGGAGGGGGCCACAGATACGCAGTATTTT.

This clone was detected only once. The chain is built from TRBV4-3 and TRBJ2-3, with TRBD1 matching over 8 bases. CDR3 size: 15 residues. In germline, CDR1 is LGHNA, CDR2 YSLEER. Trimming at V came to 3 bases and at J to 3 bases, leaving 5 bases not matched to a gene. CDR3 sequence (DNA): TGCGCCAGCAGCCAGTCGGACAGGGTAACAGATACGCAGTATTTT. Its translation: CASSQSDRVTDTQYF.

The chain carries TRBV2 and TRBJ2-7; TRBD1 agrees at 10 bases. The V gene's germline CDR1 is SNHLY and CDR2 FYNNEI. The trim removed 0 bases at V and 11 bases at J, leaving 10 bases unmatched. The CDR3 runs to 15 residues. The CDR3 loop is CASSEARDRGPGEYF. CDR3 nucleotides: TGTGCCAGCAGTGAAGCGCGAGACAGGGGGCCGGGGGAGTACTTC. The full variable domain, rest sourced from reference TRBV2 and TRBJ2-7, is EPEVTQTPSHQVTQMGQEVILRCVPISNHLYFYWYRQILGQKVEFLVSFYNNEISEKSEIFDDQFSVERPDGSNFTLKIRSTKLEDSAMYFCASSEARDRGPGEYFGPGTRLTVT.

The genes are TRBV11-3 and TRBJ1-1, with 10 positions matching TRBD1. The length of the CDR3 is 14 residues. The J segment lost 4 bases and the V segment lost 5 bases, leaving 4 bases of the junction unmatched. CDR1 is SGHNT, CDR2 YENEEA, per germline. CDR3 in amino acids: CASSRTGGSTEAFF. In DNA form, the CDR3 reads TGTGCCAGCAGCAGGACAGGGGGAAGCACTGAAGCTTTCTTT.

The chain uses TRBV6-6 and TRBJ1-2; the match to TRBD1 covers 7 bases. The CDR3 contains 14 residues. Germline-derived CDR1 and CDR2 are MNHNY and SVGAGI (reference sequence). The trim removed 7 bases at V and 4 bases at J, leaving 9 bases unmatched. CDR3 sequence reads: CASTPQGTLYGYTF. DNA for the CDR3: TGTGCCAGCACCCCACAGGGGACCCTCTATGGCTACACCTTC.

The CDR3 nucleotides read TGTGCCAGCAGCGTAGCAGGGGGCGCGAATTCACCCCTCCACTTT. Translating gives CASSVAGGANSPLHF. The rearrangement joins TRBV9 to TRBJ1-6; 8 bases map to TRBD1. CDR1 SGDLS and CDR2 YYNGEE come from the germline V gene. After removal of 0 bases from V and 7 bases from J, the junction contained 3 bases not matched to a gene. This CDR3 has 15 residues.

This clone was observed a few times. This chain links TRBV19 with TRBJ1-1; 8 bases match TRBD1. Germline V gene sequence: CDR1 LNHDA, CDR2 SQIVND (reference sequence). The junction had 12 bases not matched to a gene; V was cut back by 7 bases and J by 2 bases. The CDR3 extends over 16 amino acids. This chain's CDR3 is CASIQGAGRGNTEAFF. In nucleotides, the CDR3 is TGTGCCAGTATTCAGGGGGCCGGACGAGGAAACACTGAAGCTTTCTTT.

This chain connects TRBV7-2 to TRBJ2-1, with TRBD1 matching over 8 bases. Per the germline V gene, CDR1 is SGHTA and CDR2 is FQGNSA. V dropped 6 bases and J dropped 7; count of bases not matched to a gene: 11. This CDR3 region has 15 residues. CDR3 sequence (DNA): TGTGCCAGCAGACGTGGACAGGGATATTCAAATGAGCAGTTCTTC. Protein: CASRRGQGYSNEQFF.

The chain combines TRBV30 with TRBJ2-3, with TRBD2 as a possible D gene (5 bases). The germline V and J ends were trimmed by 4 bases and 2 bases, with 16 bases remaining between them. The CDR3 has 15 residues. Germline values: CDR1 GTSNPN, CDR2 SVGIG (reference sequence). The CDR3 region has the DNA TGTGCCTGGACCCGACTTGCGGGTAACACAGATACGCAGTATTTT. It translates to CAWTRLAGNTDTQYF.

This clone was observed a single time. V is TRBV7-8 and J is TRBJ2-7; D is unclear. Looked up from germline, CDR1 is SGHVS and CDR2 is FQNEAQ. Trimming shortened V by 5 bases and J by 3 bases, and 14 bases separated the two germline ends. This CDR3 has 14 residues. The CDR3 loop is CASSPRRENYEQYF. As DNA, the CDR3 is TGTGCCAGCAGCCCCCGAAGAGAGAACTACGAGCAGTACTTC. Looking up the rest from reference TRBV7-8 and TRBJ2-7 gives the full variable domain: GAGVSQSPRYKVAKRGQDVALRCDPISGHVSLFWYQQALGQGPEFLTYFQNEAQLDKSGLPSDRFFAERPEGSVSTLKIQRTQQEDSAVYLCASSPRRENYEQYFGPGTRLTVT.